The rows below give T cell receptor beta chains drawn from one sample of a study of cytomegalovirus exposure and HLA in healthy donors. Produced via immunoSEQ multiplex PCR; TCRdb's table is partial and in-frame only. The sample records over 75,000 clones, more than 60% being singletons. The sample taken for sequencing was PBMCs. Every receptor here comes from a man in his fifties or sixties in good health and CMV-seropositive. Both conserved end residues are part of each CDR3. A D gene is named only where the DNA matches it firmly. Clone size appears in some rows only: once, few, many, or a class for an expanded clone.

DNA: TGTGCCAGTAGTTATCTGACCCGGGAGTCACCCCTCCACTTT
CDR3: CASSYLTRESPLHF
V: TRBV19
J: TRBJ1-6
D: .
size: .

DNA: TGTGCCAGCAGGAACAGCCGATTCGGCACAGATACGCAGTATTTT
CDR3: CASRNSRFGTDTQYF
V: TRBV28
J: TRBJ2-3
D: .
size: .

DNA: TGTGCCAGCGGAGGGGCGGTCACCGGGGAGCTGTTTTTT
CDR3: CASGGAVTGELFF
V: TRBV27
J: TRBJ2-2
D: .
size: .

DNA: TGTGCCAGTAGTACCGGACAGGAGAACACTGAAGCTTTCTTT
CDR3: CASSTGQENTEAFF
V: TRBV19
J: TRBJ1-1
D: TRBD1
size: .

DNA: TGCGCCAGCAGCCGTACCAACTCCCCAGATACGCAGTATTTT
CDR3: CASSRTNSPDTQYF
V: TRBV4-3
J: TRBJ2-3
D: .
size: .

DNA: TGTGGGGAGGGAGGCGGGGTTTATAGCAATCAGCCCCAGCATTTT
CDR3: CGEGGGVYSNQPQHF
V: TRBV19
J: TRBJ1-5
D: .
size: .

DNA: TGCGCCAGCAGCTTGCCCGACTCCCACGGGAACACCGGGGAGCTGTTTTTT
CDR3: CASSLPDSHGNTGELFF
V: TRBV5-1
J: TRBJ2-2
D: .
size: .

DNA: TGTGCCAGCAGCTTGGAGACAGGTCTGTCCTACTCTGGAAACACCATATATTTT
CDR3: CASSLETGLSYSGNTIYF
V: TRBV7-8
J: TRBJ1-3
D: .
size: .

DNA: TGCAGTGCTAGACCGGGGTCAGTCTTC
CDR3: CSARPGSVF
V: TRBV20-1
J: TRBJ2-1
D: .
size: .

DNA: TGTGCCAGTAAGCCACAGGGGGCGTGGAACACTGAAGCTTTCTTT
CDR3: CASKPQGAWNTEAFF
V: TRBV19
J: TRBJ1-1
D: TRBD1
size: .

DNA: TGTGCCAGCAGCCAAGATCGGAGGCTAGCGGGGGGAGGTGAGCAGTTCTTC
CDR3: CASSQDRRLAGGGEQFF
V: TRBV4-2
J: TRBJ2-1
D: TRBD2
size: .

DNA: TGTGCCAGCAGTGACGCGACCCGGGGGGCCTCGAGGTATGAAAAACTGTTTTTT
CDR3: CASSDATRGASRYEKLFF
V: TRBV6-1
J: TRBJ1-4
D: .
size: .

DNA: TGTGCCAGCAGAGGGGTCCCTGGGACAGGGGACAATGAGCAGTTCTTC
CDR3: CASRGVPGTGDNEQFF
V: TRBV7-9
J: TRBJ2-1
D: TRBD1
size: .

DNA: TGTGCCAGCAGTAACGTGGGGCGGGGGAACACTGAAGCTTTCTTT
CDR3: CASSNVGRGNTEAFF
V: TRBV28
J: TRBJ1-1
D: .
size: .

DNA: TGTGCCAGCAGTTTAGGACAGGGTGTGGGTGGCTACACCTTC
CDR3: CASSLGQGVGGYTF
V: TRBV27
J: TRBJ1-2
D: TRBD1
size: .

DNA: TGTGCCAGCAGTGTTTCCGGGACAGGAAAGTTCTTC
CDR3: CASSVSGTGKFF
V: TRBV6-1
J: TRBJ2-1
D: TRBD1
size: .

DNA: TGTGCCAGCAGCTTAAGGGGGGGGCAGGCTGGGGCCAACGTCCTGACTTTC
CDR3: CASSLRGGQAGANVLTF
V: TRBV7-9
J: TRBJ2-6
D: .
size: .

DNA: TGTGCCAGCAGCCCAGGACGGGGGCGGGGGGAGGACAATGAGCAGTTCTTC
CDR3: CASSPGRGRGEDNEQFF
V: TRBV7-2
J: TRBJ2-1
D: TRBD2
size: .

DNA: TGTGCCAGCAGCTTAGGTGGTATGGCCCCTGAAGCTTTCTTT
CDR3: CASSLGGMAPEAFF
V: TRBV7-6
J: TRBJ1-1
D: .
size: few

DNA: TGTGCCAGCAGGCCCCCCGGAGGTAACACCGGGGAGCTGTTTTTT
CDR3: CASRPPGGNTGELFF
V: TRBV6-1
J: TRBJ2-2
D: .
size: .

DNA: TGCGCCAGCAGCCGTAAAGGGACAGGGGACTTTGGCAATGAGCAGTTCTTC
CDR3: CASSRKGTGDFGNEQFF
V: TRBV5-1
J: TRBJ2-1
D: TRBD1
size: .

DNA: TGCAGCGTGGGGACAGGGGATGGCTACACCTTC
CDR3: CSVGTGDGYTF
V: TRBV29-1
J: TRBJ1-2
D: TRBD1
size: .

DNA: TGCGCCAGCAGCTTGCTAGGGGGCACCAATCAGCCCCAGCATTTT
CDR3: CASSLLGGTNQPQHF
V: TRBV5-1
J: TRBJ1-5
D: TRBD1
size: .

DNA: TGTGCCAGCAGCCTGCGGTGGGAGCAGTACTTC
CDR3: CASSLRWEQYF
V: TRBV25-1
J: TRBJ2-7
D: .
size: .

DNA: TGTGCCAGCAGCAGCACCGGGATATCGATCTACGAGCAGTACTTC
CDR3: CASSSTGISIYEQYF
V: TRBV5-6
J: TRBJ2-7
D: .
size: .

DNA: TGTGCCAGCAGCTTGTCCCTGCACCTGGCAGGCGAGCAGTACTTC
CDR3: CASSLSLHLAGEQYF
V: TRBV5-4
J: TRBJ2-7
D: .
size: .

DNA: TGTGCCAGCTCTCCTCTGAGCGGGGGAACCGGGGAGCTGTTTTTT
CDR3: CASSPLSGGTGELFF
V: TRBV18
J: TRBJ2-2
D: TRBD2
size: .

DNA: TGTGCCAGCAGTATACAGGGAGTCTACGAGCAGTACTTC
CDR3: CASSIQGVYEQYF
V: TRBV2
J: TRBJ2-7
D: .
size: .

DNA: TGTGCCAGTAGTCCCGGCGAGCGGGTTTTCGCAGATACGCAGTATTTT
CDR3: CASSPGERVFADTQYF
V: TRBV19
J: TRBJ2-3
D: .
size: .

DNA: TGTGCCAGCAGCGTAGAACAGGGCAATGAGCAGTTCTTC
CDR3: CASSVEQGNEQFF
V: TRBV9
J: TRBJ2-1
D: .
size: .

DNA: TGTGCCAGCAGTGAAGCGATAGTAAGGGGGTACCAAGAGACCCAGTACTTC
CDR3: CASSEAIVRGYQETQYF
V: TRBV2
J: TRBJ2-5
D: .
size: .

DNA: TGTGCCAGCAGCTTAGGCCGACGACACCAAGAAACCCAGTACTTC
CDR3: CASSLGRRHQETQYF
V: TRBV7-3
J: TRBJ2-5
D: .
size: .

DNA: TGTGCCACCAGCAGAGCAGGCACCGGGGAGCTGTTTTTT
CDR3: CATSRAGTGELFF
V: TRBV15
J: TRBJ2-2
D: .
size: .

DNA: TGTGCCAGCAGCGTCGGACAGAGCTCCTACGAGCAGTACTTC
CDR3: CASSVGQSSYEQYF
V: TRBV9
J: TRBJ2-7
D: .
size: .

DNA: TGTGCCAGCACTAGGGGCCCCTATGGCTACACCTTC
CDR3: CASTRGPYGYTF
V: TRBV5-4
J: TRBJ1-2
D: .
size: .

DNA: TGTGCCAGCAGTGAACTTTATACGCAGTATTTT
CDR3: CASSELYTQYF
V: TRBV2
J: TRBJ2-3
D: .
size: .

DNA: TGTGCCAGCAGTTGGCGGGTAGCCAAAAACATTCAGTACTTC
CDR3: CASSWRVAKNIQYF
V: TRBV28
J: TRBJ2-4
D: .
size: once

DNA: TGTGCCAGCAGTTACTCGACGGGGAAAGAGCAGTACTTC
CDR3: CASSYSTGKEQYF
V: TRBV6-5
J: TRBJ2-7
D: .
size: once

DNA: TGTGCCAGCAGTGAAGGGACAGGGTCGACAGATACGCAGTATTTT
CDR3: CASSEGTGSTDTQYF
V: TRBV6-1
J: TRBJ2-3
D: TRBD1
size: .

DNA: TGTGCCAGCAGTCGGACTAGCGGGGGTTTTTACGAGCAGTACTTC
CDR3: CASSRTSGGFYEQYF
V: TRBV28
J: TRBJ2-7
D: TRBD2
size: .

DNA: TGCGCCAGCAGACCCAGGACAGGGGCCGGGGAGCTGTTTTTT
CDR3: CASRPRTGAGELFF
V: TRBV5-1
J: TRBJ2-2
D: TRBD1
size: .

DNA: TGCGCCAGCAGCGGAGGACAGGGGGCGACTGAAGCTTTCTTT
CDR3: CASSGGQGATEAFF
V: TRBV5-1
J: TRBJ1-1
D: TRBD1
size: .

DNA: TGTGCCAGCAGTGAACGGGGGGCCGCGTATTTT
CDR3: CASSERGAAYF
V: TRBV2
J: TRBJ2-3
D: .
size: .

DNA: TGTGCCAGCAGCGTAAGGGGTACTAACTATGGCTACACCTTC
CDR3: CASSVRGTNYGYTF
V: TRBV9
J: TRBJ1-2
D: .
size: .